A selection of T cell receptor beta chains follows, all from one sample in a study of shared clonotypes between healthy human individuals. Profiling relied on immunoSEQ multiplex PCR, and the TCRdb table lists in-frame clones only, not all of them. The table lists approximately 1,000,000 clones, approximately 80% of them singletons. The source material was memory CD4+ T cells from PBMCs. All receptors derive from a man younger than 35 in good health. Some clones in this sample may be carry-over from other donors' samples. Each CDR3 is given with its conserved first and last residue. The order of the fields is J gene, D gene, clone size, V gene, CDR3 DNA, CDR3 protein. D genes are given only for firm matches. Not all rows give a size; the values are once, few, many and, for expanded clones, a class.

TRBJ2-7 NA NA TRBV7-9 TGTGCCAGCAGCTTTACGGGAAGCGAGCAGTACTTC CASSFTGSEQYF
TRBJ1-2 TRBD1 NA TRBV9 TGTGCCAGCAGCGTGCGGGACAGCGGCGGGGACTATGGCTACACCTTC CASSVRDSGGDYGYTF
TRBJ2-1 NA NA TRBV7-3 TGTGCCAGCAGCTATAACAGGGCCGGAGAGGGCAATGAGCAGTTCTTC CASSYNRAGEGNEQFF
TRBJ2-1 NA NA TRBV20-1 TGCAGTGCGTCCCCCGGGACTCTGCAGTTCTTC CSASPGTLQFF
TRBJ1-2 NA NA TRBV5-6 TGTGCCAGCAGCTTGGGTCCGGCTGGGGTGAATGGCTACACCTTC CASSLGPAGVNGYTF
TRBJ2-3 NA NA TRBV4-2 TGTGCCAGCAGCCAGGGACCCCAAGATACGCAGTATTTT CASSQGPQDTQYF
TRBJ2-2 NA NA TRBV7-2 TGTGCCAGCAGCAGAGATGGGGGGCGGGCCGGGGAGCTGTTTTTT CASSRDGGRAGELFF
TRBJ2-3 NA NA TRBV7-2 TGTGCCAGCAGCTTTTCCAACACAGATACGCAGTATTTT CASSFSNTDTQYF
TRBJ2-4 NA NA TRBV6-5 TGTGCCAGCAGTTACTCGATCGGCAGGGACGTTAAGTACTTC CASSYSIGRDVKYF
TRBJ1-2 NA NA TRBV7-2 TGTGCCAGCAGCTTAGACCCGGCTCGGGCTAACTATGGCTACACCTTC CASSLDPARANYGYTF
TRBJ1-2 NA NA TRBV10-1 TGCGCCAGCAGTGAGTCCTTGGTGGCTGGCTACACCTTC CASSESLVAGYTF
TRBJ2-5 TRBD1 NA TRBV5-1 TGCGCCAGCGCGATACAGGGGGCAGGCGAGACCCAGTACTTC CASAIQGAGETQYF
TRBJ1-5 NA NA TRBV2 TGTGCCAGCAGTGCCCAGGTCAGCAATCAGCCCCAGCATTTT CASSAQVSNQPQHF
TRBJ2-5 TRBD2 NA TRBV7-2 TGTGCCAGCAGCTTAGAGGCTAGCGGTCAAGAGACCCAGTACTTC CASSLEASGQETQYF
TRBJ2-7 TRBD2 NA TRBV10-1 TGCGCCAGCACCCTGACTAGCGGGAGAGGTAAGCAGTACTTC CASTLTSGRGKQYF
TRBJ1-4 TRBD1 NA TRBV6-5 TGTGCCAGCAGTGCCCGACAGGGGGGAAGTGAAAAACTGTTTTTT CASSARQGGSEKLFF
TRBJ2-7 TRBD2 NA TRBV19 TGTGCCAGTAGTCGTAGCGGGAGCGGCTACGAGCAGTACTTC CASSRSGSGYEQYF
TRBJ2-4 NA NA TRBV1 TGCACCAGCAGCCAAGAGGGAGGGACTAGTATCAAAAACATTCAGTACTTC CTSSQEGGTSIKNIQYF
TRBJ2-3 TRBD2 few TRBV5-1 TGCGCCAGCAGCTTCCAGCGGGGAGACACAGATACGCAGTATTTT CASSFQRGDTDTQYF
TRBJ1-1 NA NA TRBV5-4 TGTGCCAGCAGCTTCAGGAGGGGATCCACTGAAGCTTTCTTT CASSFRRGSTEAFF
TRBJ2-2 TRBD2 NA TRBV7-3 TGTGCCAGCAGCTTAAAGCCCACTAGCGGGAGCTACACCGGGGAGCTGTTTTTT CASSLKPTSGSYTGELFF
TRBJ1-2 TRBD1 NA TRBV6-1 TGTGCCAGCATCCCCCGGGGGGAGGGGGCCGGTGGCTACACCTTC CASIPRGEGAGGYTF
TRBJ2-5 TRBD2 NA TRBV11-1 TGTGCCAGCAGCCCGGGGAGGGTGAACCCCAAGACCCAGTACTTC CASSPGRVNPKTQYF
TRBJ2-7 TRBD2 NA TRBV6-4 TGTGCCAGCAGTGACCCATTACTAGCGGGAGGCTTCCTTTTGCCCGAGCAGTACTTC CASSDPLLAGGFLLPEQYF
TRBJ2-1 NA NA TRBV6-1 TGTGCCAGCAGTGGGATCGCCGGGGCGAGCGCCCAGAGCTCCTACAATGAGCAGTTCTTC CASSGIAGASAQSSYNEQFF
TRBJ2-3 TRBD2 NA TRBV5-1 TGCGCCAGCAGCTTGAGGACTAGCGGGACCTTCTTTCGTATCGATACGCAGTATTTT CASSLRTSGTFFRIDTQYF
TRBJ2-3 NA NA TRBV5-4 TGTGCCAGCAGCTTGAAGGAGGGAGGCCTCACAGATACGCAGTATTTT CASSLKEGGLTDTQYF
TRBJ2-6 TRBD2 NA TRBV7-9 TGTGCCAGCAGTTATCTGTCCCTAGCGGGCAACTCTGGGGCCAACGTCCTGACTTTC CASSYLSLAGNSGANVLTF
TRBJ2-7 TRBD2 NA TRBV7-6 TGTGCCAGCAGCTTAGAGAGCAGCGGGGTTATGGGAGAGCAGTACTTC CASSLESSGVMGEQYF
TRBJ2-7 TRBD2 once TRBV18 TGTGCCAGCTCCCCCCTGGGACTAGCGGCCCCAGGCGAGCAGTACTTC CASSPLGLAAPGEQYF
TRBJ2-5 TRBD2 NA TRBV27 TGTGCCAGCAGCCCACTAGCGAACACATACCAAGAGACCCAGTACTTC CASSPLANTYQETQYF
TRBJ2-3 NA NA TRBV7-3 TGTGCCAGCAGCTTAGATAGCGGAAGCACAGATACGCAGTATTTT CASSLDSGSTDTQYF
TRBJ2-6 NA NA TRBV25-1 TGTGCCAGCAGTGAATGGGGGGTGGCCTCTGGGGCCAACGTCCTGACTTTC CASSEWGVASGANVLTF
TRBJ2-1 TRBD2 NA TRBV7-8 TGTGCCAGCAGCTTACCTAAGAGACTAGCGGGGAACTACAATGAGCAGTTCTTC CASSLPKRLAGNYNEQFF
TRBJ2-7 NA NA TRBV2 TGTGCCAGCACGGCGGGTACCTACGAGCAGTACTTC CASTAGTYEQYF
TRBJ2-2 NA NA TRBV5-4 TGTGCCAGCAGCTTGGCCTTCGGCCGCACCGGGGAGCTGTTTTTT CASSLAFGRTGELFF
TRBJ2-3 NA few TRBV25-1 TGTGCCAGCAGTCCACGGACTACTTCTGCCACAGATACGCAGTATTTT CASSPRTTSATDTQYF
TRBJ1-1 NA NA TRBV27 TGTGCCAGCAGTTTTCGGGGGACGATGAACACTGAAGCTTTCTTT CASSFRGTMNTEAFF
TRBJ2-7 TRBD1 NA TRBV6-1 TGTGCCAGCAGTGTAGGGGTGACAGGGTCCTACGAGCAGTACTTC CASSVGVTGSYEQYF
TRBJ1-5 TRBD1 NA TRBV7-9 TGTGCCAGCAGCGAAAGGGGGGGACAGGGCAATCAGCCCCAGCATTTT CASSERGGQGNQPQHF